This T cell receptor beta chain was sequenced during a study of Graves' ophthalmopathy and Graves' hyperthyroidism. This clonotype was detected only a few times. A 10 ml volume of fresh peripheral blood provided the PBMCs. Beta-chain TCR CDR3 regions were amplified from RNA transcripts. Second-round multiplex PCR came after first-round RT-PCR with HTBI primers. MiXCR was run by TCRdb on the multiplex PCR reads, yielding one entry per CDR3 protein. This table holds some 750,000 distinct CDR3 sequences, roughly two fifths found once. The junction had 11 bases not matched to a gene; V was cut back by 2 bases and J by 4 bases. CDR1 and CDR2 from the germline V gene are SGHAT and FQDESV (reference sequence). The CDR3 totals 17 residues.

The clonotype comes from an adult man with Graves' ophthalmopathy. Specimen: peripheral blood. The chain joins TRBV11-1 to TRBJ2-5; 9 bases fit TRBD2. CDR3 region: CASSLSVGLAGRETQYF. The CDR3 DNA follows: TGTGCCAGCAGCTTATCGGTTGGGCTAGCGGGGCGAGAGACCCAGTACTTC.